Below, one T cell receptor beta chain is given with its context. This clonotype occurred a few times. The clone's antigen remains unknown. Within one base of it there is no much larger clone, and no base qualities were kept. Library creation used RT-PCR. The sequencer was an Illumina HiSeq 2500. TCRdb reanalyzed the raw reads on its own, using fastp at Q25 for trimming and MiXCR for clone calling, and kept in-frame beta chains. Rows merge per CDR3 protein into single entries with the most common DNA and genes. In this sample the table shows 400,000 to 550,000 distinct CDR3 sequences, about 25% of which occur a single time. Approximately 2% of the sample is in the top ten clones. This entry is derived from a study of response to subunit inactivated influenza vaccine (dated by TCRdb to 2016 to 2019). With respect to the entire study: Deep quantitative profiling of the T cell receptor repertoire was used in the study to follow responses to a trivalent subunit inactivated influenza vaccine.

For CDR1 and CDR2, the germline V gene lists SQVTM and ANQGSEA. The CDR3 starts with the cysteine, ends with the phenylalanine, and has 13 residues. This entry keeps only the CDR3 DNA: 39 bases, framed from base 1. V was cut back by 6 bases and J by 3 bases, leaving a gap of 12 bases between them. What the research found in general, with its limitations: According to the authors, only a limited number of new T cells may be recruited by each seasonal influenza vaccination.

The rearrangement combines TRBV29-1 with TRBJ2-1; no D gene can be assigned with confidence. Sequenced material: CD4+ T cells sorted from PBMCs, taken around 5 days after vaccination. The receptor comes from a man between 50 and 59 years old who received an inactivated influenza vaccine. Donor details come from another sample of the same person, matched by shared clones. The CDR3 protein: CSVSARFYNEQFF. The DNA sequence is as follows: TGCAGCGTCTCCGCACGGTTCTACAATGAGCAGTTCTTC.